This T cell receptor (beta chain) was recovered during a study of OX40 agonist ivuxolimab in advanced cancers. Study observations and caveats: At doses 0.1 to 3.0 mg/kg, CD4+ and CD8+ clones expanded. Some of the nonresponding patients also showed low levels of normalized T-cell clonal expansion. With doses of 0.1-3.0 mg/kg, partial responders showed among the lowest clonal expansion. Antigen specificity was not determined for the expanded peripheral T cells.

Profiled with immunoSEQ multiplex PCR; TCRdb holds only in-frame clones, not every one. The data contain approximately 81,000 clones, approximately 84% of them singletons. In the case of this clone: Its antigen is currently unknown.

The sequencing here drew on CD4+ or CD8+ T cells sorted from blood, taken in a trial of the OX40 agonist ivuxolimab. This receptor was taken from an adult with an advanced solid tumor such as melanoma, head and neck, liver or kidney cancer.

In DNA, the CDR3 is TGTGCCAGCAGCTTGGGACAGAGTACTGGAAACACCATATATTTT. Protein sequence: CASSLGQSTGNTIYF. This chain uses TRBV7-9 with TRBJ1-3; 7 nucleotides align to TRBD1. The CDR3 runs to 15 residues. V gave up 3 bases and J gave up 2 bases; unmatched junction bases: 4. The germline V gene has CDR1 SEHNR and CDR2 FQNEAQ (reference sequence).